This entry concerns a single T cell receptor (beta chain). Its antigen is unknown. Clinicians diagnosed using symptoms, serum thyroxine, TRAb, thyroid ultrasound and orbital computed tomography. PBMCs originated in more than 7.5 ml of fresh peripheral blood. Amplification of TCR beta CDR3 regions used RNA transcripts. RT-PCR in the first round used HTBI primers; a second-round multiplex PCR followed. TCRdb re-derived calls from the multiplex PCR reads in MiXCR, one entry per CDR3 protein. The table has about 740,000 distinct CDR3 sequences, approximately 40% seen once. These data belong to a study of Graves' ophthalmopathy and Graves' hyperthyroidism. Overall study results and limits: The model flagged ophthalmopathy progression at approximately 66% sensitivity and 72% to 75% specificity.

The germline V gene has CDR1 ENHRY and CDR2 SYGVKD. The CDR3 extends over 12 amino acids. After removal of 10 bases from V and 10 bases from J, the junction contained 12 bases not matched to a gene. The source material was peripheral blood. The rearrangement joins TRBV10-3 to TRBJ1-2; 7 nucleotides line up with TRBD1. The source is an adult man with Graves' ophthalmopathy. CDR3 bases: TGTGCCAGCTACGGGACAGAGATTGACTACACCTTC. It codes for CASYGTEIDYTF.